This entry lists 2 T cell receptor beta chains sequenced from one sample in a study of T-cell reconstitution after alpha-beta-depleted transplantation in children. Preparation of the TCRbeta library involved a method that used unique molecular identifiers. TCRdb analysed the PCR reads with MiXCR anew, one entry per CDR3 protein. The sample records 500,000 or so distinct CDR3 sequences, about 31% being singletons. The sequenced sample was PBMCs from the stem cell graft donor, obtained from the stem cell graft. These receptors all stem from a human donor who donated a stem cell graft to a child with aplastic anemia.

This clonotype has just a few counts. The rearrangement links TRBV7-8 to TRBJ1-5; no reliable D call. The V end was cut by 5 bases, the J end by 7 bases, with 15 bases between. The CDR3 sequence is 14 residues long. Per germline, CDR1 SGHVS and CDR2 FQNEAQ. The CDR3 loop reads CASSPRRGRQPQHF. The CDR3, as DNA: TGTGCCAGCAGCCCCCGGAGAGGAAGACAGCCCCAGCATTTT. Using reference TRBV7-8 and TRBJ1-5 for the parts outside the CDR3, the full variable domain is GAGVSQSPRYKVAKRGQDVALRCDPISGHVSLFWYQQALGQGPEFLTYFQNEAQLDKSGLPSDRFFAERPEGSVSTLKIQRTQQEDSAVYLCASSPRRGRQPQHFGDGTRLSIL.

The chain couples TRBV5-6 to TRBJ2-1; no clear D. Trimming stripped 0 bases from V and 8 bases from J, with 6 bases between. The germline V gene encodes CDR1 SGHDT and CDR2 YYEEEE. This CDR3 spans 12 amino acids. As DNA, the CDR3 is TGTGCCAGCAGCTTGGCCGGGTATGAGCAGTTCTTC. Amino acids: CASSLAGYEQFF.